This is a list of T cell receptor beta chains from one sample in a study of shared clonotypes between healthy human individuals. Sequencing was performed with immunoSEQ multiplex PCR; in TCRdb, only in-frame clones are kept and a portion is missing. The sample lists roughly 1,100,000 clones, about 70% seen once, with approximately 1.5% in the top ten. Sequenced material: memory CD4+ T cells sorted from blood. Receptor source: a man younger than 35 in good health. CDR3s leave out the opening cysteine and the closing phenylalanine or tryptophan. A D gene is named only where the DNA matches it firmly.

j_call cdr3_length v_call d_call cdr3_aa
TRBJ2-1 16 TRBV4-1 TRBD2 ASSQAVQRGSSYNEQF
TRBJ1-6 14 TRBV18 TRBD1 ASSPNWTGSGSPLH
TRBJ2-1 12 TRBV19 . ASNTGRSYNEQF
TRBJ1-1 14 TRBV6-6 TRBD1 ASSYPWTGGATEAF
TRBJ1-5 13 TRBV5-1 TRBD1 ASSLGTGTGQPQH
TRBJ1-3 12 TRBV5-4 TRBD1 ASSLQGPGNTIY
TRBJ1-6 12 TRBV9 TRBD1 ASSARDRDSPLH
TRBJ1-2 17 TRBV5-6 TRBD1 ASSPPPGIDRDFYYGYT
TRBJ2-3 15 TRBV9 . ASSVEPGGLFTDTQY
TRBJ2-1 12 TRBV5-1 . ASSLVANYNEQF
TRBJ2-3 16 TRBV5-1 TRBD2 ASSLSRLGRGDTDTQY
TRBJ1-6 11 TRBV15 . ATSRDIASPLH
TRBJ2-7 17 TRBV5-1 TRBD2 ASSLSVRAPGGSSYEQY
TRBJ2-5 13 TRBV2 . ASSLGGTAQETQY
TRBJ1-5 13 TRBV28 TRBD1 ASSEGQELHQPQH
TRBJ1-3 14 TRBV11-2 . ASSLAHGTLGNTIY
TRBJ2-1 11 TRBV29-1 TRBD2 SVVAGGVGEQF
TRBJ2-7 9 TRBV5-1 . ASSLDSEQY
TRBJ2-6 14 TRBV6-4 . ASSAGTASGANVLT
TRBJ2-1 12 TRBV19 . ASSIGAHHNEQF
TRBJ2-1 12 TRBV6-5 . ASSPGVAYNEQF
TRBJ2-5 8 TRBV10-3 . AISTETQY
TRBJ2-5 12 TRBV19 TRBD2 ASSTAGGKETQY
TRBJ2-1 13 TRBV5-1 . ASSLVAASYNEQF
TRBJ2-5 10 TRBV29-1 . SVVGSKETQY
TRBJ1-2 13 TRBV2 . ASSTGTSFFYGYT
TRBJ2-7 11 TRBV5-1 . ASSTGHTYEQY